This T cell receptor beta chain was profiled in a study of blood T cell repertoires in COVID-19. Background on the study: Material from acute and convalescent COVID-19 was sourced from the United States, Italy and Spain.

Per germline, CDR1 MGHRA and CDR2 YSYEKL. The J segment lost 2 bases and the V segment lost 0 bases, leaving 9 bases of the junction unmatched. This CDR3 contains 17 residues. Data came from immunoSEQ multiplex PCR; TCRdb stores just in-frame clones and leaves some out. The table shows about 140,000 clones, with just over 85% occurring only once. This chain uses TRBV4-1 with TRBJ1-1; TRBD1 aligns across 7 bases. The sequence derives from a woman aged 55-70 years with acute or convalescent COVID-19. The sequencing sample was made of peripheral blood. The CDR3 nucleotides are TGCGCCAGCAGCCAAGAGATAACAGGGGCCTTAAACACTGAAGCTTTCTTT. This translates into CASSQEITGALNTEAFF.